This TCR beta chain was observed in a study of shared clonotypes between healthy human individuals. V gave up 9 bases and J gave up 1 base, with 12 bases separating them. The CDR3 runs to 13 residues. CDR1 is WSHSY, CDR2 SAAADI, per germline. Profiled with immunoSEQ multiplex PCR; TCRdb holds only in-frame clones, not every one. Altogether roughly 1,100,000 clones are present, about 80% being singletons, with the ten largest covering approximately 1.3%. In its sample, this clone was seen a few times. Sample: memory CD4+ T cells sorted from blood. Subset indicated: CD45RA-negative fraction. This rearrangement joins TRBV10-2 to TRBJ1-1; a weak D match, TRBD1 (5 bases). This TCR was recovered from a young man in good health. The CDR3 sequence: CASTSQENTEAFF. The CDR3 nucleotides read TGCGCCAGTACTTCACAGGAGAACACTGAAGCTTTCTTT.